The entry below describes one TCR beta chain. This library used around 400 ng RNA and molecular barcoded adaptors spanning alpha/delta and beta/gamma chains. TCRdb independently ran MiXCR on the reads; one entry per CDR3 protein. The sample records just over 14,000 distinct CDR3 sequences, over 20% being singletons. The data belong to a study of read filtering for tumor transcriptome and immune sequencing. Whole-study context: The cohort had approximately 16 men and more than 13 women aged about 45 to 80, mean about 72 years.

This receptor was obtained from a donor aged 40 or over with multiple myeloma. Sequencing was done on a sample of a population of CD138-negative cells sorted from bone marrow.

CDR3 DNA sequence: TGCGCCAGCAGCTTGGTAAGGTGGAATGAGCAGTTCTTC. This gives the protein CASSLVRWNEQFF. This chain uses TRBV5-1 with TRBJ2-1; D remains ambiguous. The CDR3 has 13 amino acids. V dropped 0 bases and J dropped 7 bases, with 8 bases sitting between them. The V gene's germline CDR1 is SGHRS and CDR2 YFSETQ.